This TCR beta chain was sequenced in a study of shared clonotypes between healthy human individuals. Study conclusions and caveats: Rarefaction exposed incomplete sorted-subset sequencing despite large depth. Some naive CD4 clonotypes, roughly 5%, turned up in common across a few donors.

Partitioning of CD4+ cells yielded a CD45RA+ naive subset and a CD45RA-negative memory subset. On this clone: The antigen is unknown.

Here immunoSEQ multiplex PCR was the method, and the copy in TCRdb shows in-frame clones only, minus some. The sample records a few million clones, over 90% being singletons. CDR3 length equals 15 residues. V lost 0 bases and J lost 4; bases outside the gene matches: 4. Germline V gives CDR1 MNHNS, CDR2 SASEGT. The V and J genes are TRBV6-1 and TRBJ2-3; 7 nucleotides align to TRBD2. The sequenced sample was naive CD4+ T cells from PBMCs. Regarding subset: CD45RA+ positively selected. The receptor was derived from a man younger than 35 in good health. Some clones in this sample may be carry-over from other donors' samples. The CDR3 coding sequence is TGTGCCAGCAGTGAAGCAGCGGGATATCCAGATACGCAGTATTTT. It yields the protein CASSEAAGYPDTQYF.